This section outlines one TCR beta chain sequence together with its context. The CDR3 covers 15 residues. Trimming at V came to 0 bases and at J to 6 bases, leaving 3 bases not matched to a gene. In germline, CDR1 is SGHTA, CDR2 FQGTGA. The source of the sample is a study of blood T cell repertoires in COVID-19. Study context: COVID-19 samples, acute and convalescent, were from the United States, Italy and Spain.

Per the authors' pipeline: Amplified reference gene primers provided the basis for estimating nucleated cell counts. Data came from immunoSEQ multiplex PCR; TCRdb stores just in-frame clones and leaves some out. The V and J calls and clone size are taken from that table; D and trimming were inferred from the DNA. The table includes about 54,000 clones, less than 95% detected once. This chain uses TRBV7-3 with TRBJ2-2; 8 bases fit TRBD2. The TCR originated in a woman aged 40-49 years with active COVID-19. Source material: peripheral blood. Here the CDR3 reads CASSLTVAGSGELFF. CDR3 sequence (DNA): TGTGCCAGCAGCTTAACAGTAGCGGGGTCCGGGGAGCTGTTTTTT.